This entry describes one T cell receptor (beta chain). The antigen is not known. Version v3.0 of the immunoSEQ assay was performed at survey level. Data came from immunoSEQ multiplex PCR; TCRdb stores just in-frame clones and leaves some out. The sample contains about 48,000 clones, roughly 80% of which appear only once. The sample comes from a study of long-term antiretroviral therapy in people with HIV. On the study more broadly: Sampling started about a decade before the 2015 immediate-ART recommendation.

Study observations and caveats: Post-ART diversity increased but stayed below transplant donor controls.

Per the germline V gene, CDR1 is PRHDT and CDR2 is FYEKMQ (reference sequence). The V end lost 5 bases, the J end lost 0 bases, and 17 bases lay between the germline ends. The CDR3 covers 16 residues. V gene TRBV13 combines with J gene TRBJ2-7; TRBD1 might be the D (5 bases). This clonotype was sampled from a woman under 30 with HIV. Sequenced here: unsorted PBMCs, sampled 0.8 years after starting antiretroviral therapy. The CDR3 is CASSPRRQGTSYEQYF. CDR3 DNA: TGTGCCAGCAGCCCGCGTCGGCAGGGCACCTCCTACGAGCAGTACTTC. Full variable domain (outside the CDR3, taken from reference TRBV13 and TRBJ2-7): AAGVIQSPRHLIKEKRETATLKCYPIPRHDTVYWYQQGPGQDPQFLISFYEKMQSDKGSIPDRFSAQQFSDYHSELNMSSLELGDSALYFCASSPRRQGTSYEQYFGPGTRLTVT.